This TCR beta chain was retrieved from a study of blood T cell repertoires in COVID-19. Turning to the study itself: Samples taken during acute and convalescent COVID-19 were collected in the United States, Italy and Spain. The analysed material was cDNA or gDNA that came from T cells, B-cell-depleted T cells, or PBMCs.

Per the original methods: Estimation of nucleated cell counts relied on the amplification of reference gene primers. Here immunoSEQ multiplex PCR was the method, and the copy in TCRdb shows in-frame clones only, minus some. The V and J calls and clone size were taken over from that table, and D and trimming were inferred from the DNA. The sample consists of 150,000 to 200,000 clones, 80% to 90% of them appearing once. The sample consisted of peripheral blood. The sequence was obtained from a man aged 45-65 years with active or convalescent COVID-19.

For the CDR3, the DNA is TGTGCCAGCAGCCTAGGGACAGGGATTACAGATACGCAGTATTTT. Protein product: CASSLGTGITDTQYF. V gene TRBV7-9 combines with J gene TRBJ2-3; 9 nucleotides agree with TRBD1. The CDR3 spans 15 residues. The trim removed 5 bases at V and 3 bases at J, leaving 6 bases unmatched. CDR1 and CDR2 (germline): SEHNR, FQNEAQ (reference sequence).